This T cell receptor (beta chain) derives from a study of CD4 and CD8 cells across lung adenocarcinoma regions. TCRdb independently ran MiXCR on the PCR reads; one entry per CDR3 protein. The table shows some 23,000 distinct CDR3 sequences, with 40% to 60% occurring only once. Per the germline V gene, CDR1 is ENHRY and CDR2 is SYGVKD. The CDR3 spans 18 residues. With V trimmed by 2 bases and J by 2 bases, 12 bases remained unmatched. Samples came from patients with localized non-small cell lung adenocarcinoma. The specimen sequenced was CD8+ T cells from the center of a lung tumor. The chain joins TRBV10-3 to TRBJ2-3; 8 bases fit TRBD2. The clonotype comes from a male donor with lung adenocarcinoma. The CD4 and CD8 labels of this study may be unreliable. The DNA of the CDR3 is TGTGCCATCAGTGAGCCCCACCGGATAGCGGGGCCCACAGATACGCAGTATTTT. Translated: CAISEPHRIAGPTDTQYF.